A selection of T cell receptor beta chains follows, all from one sample in a study of Ad26.COV2.S vaccination and SARS-CoV-2 variants. Sequencing used immunoSEQ multiplex PCR; TCRdb keeps in-frame clones, though not all of them. Among 120,000 to 150,000 clones listed, about nine tenths were seen once. The sequencing used peripheral blood, collected after recovery from COVID-19. The receptors come from a human donor who had recovered from COVID-19. The CDR3 runs from the conserved cysteine through the conserved F or W. The D gene is left open where the match is weak. The size entry is marked missing in some rows and otherwise reads once, few, many or a size class.

>TRBV6-6|TRBJ2-1|TRBD2|once
TGTGCCAGCAGTCTCAAGCGGGGGGCCTACAATGAGCAGTTCTTC
CASSLKRGAYNEQFF
>TRBV28|TRBJ1-1|TRBD1|.
TGTGCCAGCAGTTTCTACAGGGGGCAAACTGAAGCTTTCTTT
CASSFYRGQTEAFF
>TRBV6-2/TRBV6-3|TRBJ2-2|.|.
TGTGCCAGCATCCCTCGGGGGACCGGGGAGCTGTTTTTT
CASIPRGTGELFF
>TRBV5-4|TRBJ2-3|TRBD1|.
TGTGCCAGCAGCGCGGGACAGGGACGAACAGATACGCAGTATTTT
CASSAGQGRTDTQYF
>TRBV4-3|TRBJ1-6|.|once
TGCGCCAGCAGCCGGGACATACTAAATTCACCCCTCCACTTT
CASSRDILNSPLHF
>TRBV19|TRBJ1-5|.|.
TGTGCCAGTAGGGGGAGGGGTAATCAGCCCCAGCATTTT
CASRGRGNQPQHF
>TRBV29-1|TRBJ2-7|.|.
TGCAGCGGAAAAACAGGGCCCTACGAGCAGTACTTC
CSGKTGPYEQYF
>TRBV5-8|TRBJ1-6|.|.
TGTGCCAGCAGCTTGGAGGGACTTCATGGCGGATCACCCCTCCACTTT
CASSLEGLHGGSPLHF
>TRBV6-6|TRBJ2-7|.|.
TGTGCCAGCAGCCAAGTGGGCAGGGCGGGCTACGAGCAGTACTTC
CASSQVGRAGYEQYF
>TRBV5-1|TRBJ1-1|.|.
TGCGCCAGCAGCCTACGGGTGGGAACTGAAGCTTTCTTT
CASSLRVGTEAFF
>TRBV5-4|TRBJ2-3|.|.
TGTGCCAGCAGCCCGTGGGGTGGACTCACAGATACGCAGTATTTT
CASSPWGGLTDTQYF
>TRBV28|TRBJ1-2|TRBD1|.
TGTGCCAGCAGTACCGACAGGGTTGGCTACACCTTC
CASSTDRVGYTF
>TRBV5-1|TRBJ2-1|TRBD2|.
TGCGCCAGCTTCCCAGCGGGGGGTTTTAGAAATGAGCAGTTCTTC
CASFPAGGFRNEQFF
>TRBV29-1|TRBJ1-2|TRBD1|.
TGCAGCGTTGCTAGGGACAGATCTTATTATGGCTACACCTTC
CSVARDRSYYGYTF
>TRBV5-8|TRBJ2-7|.|.
TGTGCCAGCAGCTTCTACGAGCAGTACTTC
CASSFYEQYF
>TRBV2|TRBJ2-2|.|.
TGTGCCAGCAGCGCAATGGGAGGCACCGGGGAGCTGTTTTTT
CASSAMGGTGELFF
>TRBV27|TRBJ1-5|.|.
TGTGCCAGCAGTTTACAGCGGCATAGCAATCAGCCCCAGCATTTT
CASSLQRHSNQPQHF
>TRBV19|TRBJ1-5|.|.
TGTGCCAGTAGTCTGGTCCCCCAGTGGGATCAGCCCCAGCATTTT
CASSLVPQWDQPQHF
>TRBV30|TRBJ2-7|.|.
TGTGCCTGGAGTAGGGTGGGGCTTGTCGGCGAGCAGTACTTC
CAWSRVGLVGEQYF
>TRBV30|TRBJ2-2|.|.
TGTGCCTGGAGTGTAACGGCAACCGGGGAGCTGTTTTTT
CAWSVTATGELFF
>TRBV19|TRBJ2-1|.|.
TGTGCCAGTAGTATAGATCGGAGGGTTTCCTACAATGAGCAGTTCTTC
CASSIDRRVSYNEQFF
>TRBV27|TRBJ2-7|.|.
TGTGCCAGCAGTTTAAAGGGAAAGCAGTACTTC
CASSLKGKQYF
>TRBV5-1|TRBJ2-6|.|.
TGCGCCAGCATACCGGACTCTGGGGCCAACGTCCTGACTTTC
CASIPDSGANVLTF
>TRBV10-1|TRBJ2-3|.|.
TGCGCCAGCAGTGATCCGGGGGAGAATACGCAGTATTTT
CASSDPGENTQYF
>TRBV12-3/TRBV12-4|TRBJ2-1|.|.
TGTGCCAGCAGGGAGTGGGGGAATGAGCAGTTCTTC
CASREWGNEQFF
>TRBV4-3|TRBJ2-7|TRBD2|.
TGCGCCAGCAGCCAAGGGGCGGGGGGGACCTACGAGCAGTACTTC
CASSQGAGGTYEQYF
>TRBV6-5|TRBJ2-3|.|.
TGTGCCAGCAGTACCCCAGGGACAGATACGCAGTATTTT
CASSTPGTDTQYF
>TRBV19|TRBJ1-5|TRBD1|.
TGTGCCAGTAGTAAGACAGGGGGCAATCAGCCCCAGCATTTT
CASSKTGGNQPQHF
>TRBV19|TRBJ2-7|.|.
TGTGCCAGCGCTTCCGGGGCAGCCTACGAGCAGTACTTC
CASASGAAYEQYF
>TRBV11-2|TRBJ1-6|.|once
TGTGCCAGCAGCTTGGTGGGGGGTGACTCACCCCTCCACTTT
CASSLVGGDSPLHF
>TRBV12-3/TRBV12-4|TRBJ1-1|.|.
TGTGCCAGCAGTTTAGTGGGGAAGACTGAAGCTTTCTTT
CASSLVGKTEAFF
>TRBV4-3|TRBJ2-7|.|.
TGCGCCAGCAGCCAGTTCCGGGACACAGTCTACGAGCAGTACTTC
CASSQFRDTVYEQYF
>TRBV28|TRBJ1-1|.|.
TGTGCCAGCAGTTTAATGGACAGCGTTCCTTTCTTT
CASSLMDSVPFF
>TRBV2|TRBJ1-6|.|.
TGTGCCAGCAGTGAAGCTCAGAATTCACCCCTCCACTTT
CASSEAQNSPLHF
>TRBV4-3|TRBJ2-2|.|.
TGCGCCAGCAGCCAAAACACCGGGGAGCTGTTTTTT
CASSQNTGELFF
>TRBV28|TRBJ1-1|.|.
TGTGCCAGCGGGAGGGCCAGTCTTAACACTGAAGCTTTCTTT
CASGRASLNTEAFF
>TRBV2|TRBJ2-1|TRBD2|.
TGTGCCAGCCCTAGCGGGGTTAGTCGCTCCTACAATGAGCAGTTCTTC
CASPSGVSRSYNEQFF
>TRBV27|TRBJ2-3|.|.
TGTGCCAGCAGTTTAAGTAGGGTGACTAGCACAGATACGCAGTATTTT
CASSLSRVTSTDTQYF
>TRBV7-2|TRBJ2-3|TRBD2|.
TGTGCCTCCGAAAGGTTAGCGGGGGCGAGGGGTACGCAGTATTTT
CASERLAGARGTQYF
>TRBV6-1|TRBJ1-6|.|few
TGTGCCAGCAGTGAACAGTCCAGGAGCCGAAATTCACCCCTCCACTTT
CASSEQSRSRNSPLHF
>TRBV28|TRBJ1-2|.|many
TGTGCCAGCAGTGTAGAACAGTGGGACGGCTACACCTTC
CASSVEQWDGYTF
>TRBV4-3|TRBJ2-3|.|.
TGCGCCAGCAGCCAAGTCGGGGCCGCACAAACAGATACGCAGTATTTT
CASSQVGAAQTDTQYF